Listed below are T cell receptor beta chains from one sample, sequenced in a study of shared clonotypes between healthy human individuals. Using immunoSEQ multiplex PCR, the repertoire was profiled, and TCRdb retains in-frame clones only, with some absent. The sample holds more than 2,000,000 clones; approximately 95% are singletons and the top ten take 0.39%. The sample consisted of naive CD4+ T cells from PBMCs. The origin of the receptors is a man between 18 and 35 years old in good health. Some clones in this sample may be carry-over from other donors' samples. The conserved cysteine and the conserved F or W are not part of the CDR3 here.

v_gene: TRBV2
CDR3aa: ASRYSSYEQY

v_gene: TRBV2
CDR3aa: ASSKATRSGQNIQY

v_gene: TRBV4-3
CDR3aa: ASSQDSIIGGKNIQY

v_gene: TRBV6-6
CDR3aa: ASSDGTRYEQY

v_gene: TRBV2
CDR3aa: ASSVDRGPYNEQF

v_gene: TRBV2
CDR3aa: ASREQGGGGYT

v_gene: TRBV5-1
CDR3aa: ASSVIVADNNEQF

v_gene: TRBV10-2
CDR3aa: ASNGLAGNTDTQY

v_gene: TRBV5-4
CDR3aa: ASSQRAASTDTQY

v_gene: TRBV7-2
CDR3aa: ASSLGLAGATAGELF

v_gene: TRBV5-6
CDR3aa: ASSLAPGQETQY

v_gene: TRBV10-3
CDR3aa: AISAGRNQETQY

v_gene: TRBV30
CDR3aa: AWATNFYGYT

v_gene: TRBV7-3
CDR3aa: ASSLLGSSTDTQY

v_gene: TRBV28
CDR3aa: ASSSRTGVNQPQH

v_gene: TRBV5-1
CDR3aa: ASSSDPGANVLT

v_gene: TRBV28
CDR3aa: ASSPTGQAGNQPQH

v_gene: TRBV7-3
CDR3aa: ASSSSGRAYNEQF

v_gene: TRBV7-9
CDR3aa: ASRQDRAASEQY

v_gene: TRBV28
CDR3aa: ASSSRASGYQPQH

v_gene: TRBV18
CDR3aa: ASSPEENIQY

v_gene: TRBV5-1
CDR3aa: ASSGGQGLRYGYT

v_gene: TRBV2
CDR3aa: ASSDYKGGIQY

v_gene: TRBV7-2
CDR3aa: ASSLEAFYNEQF

v_gene: TRBV5-1
CDR3aa: ASSLGRSSYNEQF

v_gene: TRBV27
CDR3aa: ASSGHLPNNEQF

v_gene: TRBV28
CDR3aa: ASSPYQGVQPQH